This T cell receptor beta chain emerged from a study of T cell responses to AZD1222 COVID-19 vaccine. Overall study findings and caveats: Spike-specific TCRs gained breadth and depth after people received two AZD1222 doses. Close to half of spike-specific TCRs reportedly recognize unmutated variant regions. The span of vaccine-associated CD4 TCRs extended across spike, with dominance at 160-218 and 743-854.

A remark on this clone: What it recognizes is unknown.

V dropped 7 bases and J dropped 5; count of bases not matched to a gene: 4. This CDR3 has 12 residues. Germline loops: CDR1 WNHNN, CDR2 SYGVQD (reference sequence). The assay was immunoSEQ multiplex PCR, and TCRdb's table has in-frame clones only and misses some. The data hold roughly 95,000 clones, with 80% to 95% observed a single time. This sequence was found in an adult who received the AZD1222 COVID-19 vaccine. Source: peripheral blood, taken 28 days after the second AZD1222 dose. The chain employs TRBV10-1 and TRBJ1-2; TRBD1 matches at 7 bases. CDR3 loop: CASTGTEYGYTF. CDR3 in DNA: TGCGCCAGCACCGGGACAGAATATGGCTACACCTTC.